The source of this T cell receptor beta chain is a study of cytomegalovirus exposure and HLA in healthy donors. General observations from the study: A later look showed TCR association rates differing by HLA locus, highest for DRB1 and lowest for HLA-C. Later on, an analysis found that several of the most significant clusters appeared to be linked to common viral pathogens, which included parvovirus B19.

The PCR ran on 60 Vbeta and 13 Jbeta primers. In the authors' methods: Around 10 million shared chains were among 80 million or so unique TCR beta chains counted in a later analysis. Assay: immunoSEQ multiplex PCR; the TCRdb copy retains only in-frame clones and omits some. That table supplies the V and J calls and clone size; D and trimming were determined from the DNA. This table holds around 70,000 clones. Points on this clone: Its target is not known.

CDR3 length equals 13 residues. Trimming cost V 4 bases and J 9 bases, with 13 bases left between them. Germline-derived CDR1 and CDR2 are MGHDK and SYGVNS. Sequencing input: PBMCs. This TCR was recovered from a female donor in good health and CMV-seropositive. This chain uses TRBV25-1 with TRBJ2-4; D perhaps matches TRBD2 (5 bases). The CDR3 is CASSGTSIGIQYF. The CDR3 nucleotides are TGTGCCAGCAGTGGGACTTCGATTGGCATTCAGTACTTC.